What follows is one T cell receptor (beta chain) and its context. This entry is derived from a study of PD-1 blockade in classical Hodgkin lymphoma. Assay used: immunoSEQ multiplex PCR; TCRdb lists only in-frame clones, some missing. The sample contains 20,000 or so clones, 70% to 90% of which appear only once. The time point was: cycle 4 day 1 (C4D1), after 5 to 7 weeks of nivolumab. Relapse after autologous stem cell transplantation occurred in every patient, and brentuximab vedotin exposure varied. Germline loops: CDR1 SEHNR, CDR2 FQNEAQ (reference sequence). V lost 1 base, J lost 1 base, and 2 bases stayed unmatched. This CDR3 contains 17 residues.

The material was peripheral blood mononuclear cells (PBMCs), obtained before the fourth cycle of nivolumab. This TCR was recovered from a human donor with classical Hodgkin lymphoma. The rearrangement links TRBV7-9 to TRBJ2-3, with 13 positions matching TRBD2. The CDR3 coding sequence is TGTGCCAGCAGCTTAGGACTAGCGGGGGGCCGCACAGATACGCAGTATTTT. It yields the protein CASSLGLAGGRTDTQYF.